The following is a T cell receptor (beta chain) sequence with its context. The antigen remains unidentified. This CDR3 is 15 amino acids long. CDR1 and CDR2 from the germline V gene are LGHNA and YSLEER. V was pared by 5 bases and J by 5 bases, with 7 bases of the junction left unmatched. The data belong to a study of T cells after yellow fever vaccination. TCRdb analysed the 5' RACE reads with MiXCR anew, one entry per CDR3 protein. The table shows approximately 550,000 distinct CDR3 sequences, with roughly 19% occurring only once. Study-wide findings and caveats: Clones from primary vaccination mostly reappeared after the booster (approximately 95% CD4, just over 85% CD8).

The rearrangement links TRBV4-3 to TRBJ2-5, with 11 bases identical to TRBD2. The sample consisted of PBMCs, taken 15 days after the yellow fever booster vaccination. The TCR sequence derives from a man younger than 45 who received the YFV17D yellow fever vaccine. CDR3 sequence (DNA): TGCGCCAGCAGCTCCCGTAGCGGGAGGGAGGAGACCCAGTACTTC. It translates to CASSSRSGREETQYF.